Following are 25 T cell receptor beta chains from one sample sequenced in a study of neoadjuvant anti-PD-1 for oral cavity cancer (dated by TCRdb to the early 2020s). The receptor library was made with the immunoSEQ multiplex PCR assay. TCRdb provides this immuneACCESS table in a form limited to in-frame rearrangements. Some clones are lacking; in checked studies, under half of them reflect an unresolved V gene, and why the rest are absent is not known. The table for this sample lists several thousand clones; 50% to 70% of them were counted only once. Clones ranked in the top ten supply around 3.4% of the sample. This specimen's time point label, interpreted: after neoadjuvant nivolumab, at surgical resection. Specimen: PBMCs, collected after nivolumab (anti-PD-1) treatment. These receptors came from a person aged 35 to 85 with oral cavity squamous cell carcinoma.

This sequence joins TRBV11-2 and TRBJ2-5; D is possibly TRBD1 (6 bases). Germline V gives CDR1 SGHAT, CDR2 FQNNGV. Trimming pared 5 bases from V and 2 bases from J, leaving 18 bases between. The CDR3 spans 16 residues. The CDR3 loop reads CASSTGHRGIQETQYF. The CDR3 coding sequence is TGTGCCAGCAGCACGGGACACCGCGGTATACAAGAGACCCAGTACTTC. The full variable domain, in which reference TRBV11-2 and TRBJ2-5 provide the parts outside the CDR3, is EAGVAQSPRYKIIEKRQSVAFWCNPISGHATLYWYQQILGQGPKLLIQFQNNGVVDDSQLPKDRFSAERLKGVDSTLKIQPAKLEDSAVYLCASSTGHRGIQETQYFGPGTRLLVL.

V is TRBV18 and J is TRBJ1-5; no clear D. The CDR3 consists of 12 residues. Germline V gene data show CDR1 as KGHSH and CDR2 as LQKENI. Trimming shortened V by 2 bases and J by 5 bases, and 4 bases separated the two germline ends. CDR3 sequence reads: CASSPGDQPQHF. CDR3 sequence (DNA): TGTGCCAGCTCACCAGGGGATCAGCCCCAGCATTTT.

The chain combines TRBV14 with TRBJ2-5; no clear D gene. V was shortened by 4 bases and J by 1 base, with 4 bases between the two germline ends. Germline V gene data show CDR1 as SGHDN and CDR2 as FVKESK. CDR3 length equals 12 residues. The CDR3 coding sequence is TGTGCCAGCAGCCTCCTCCAAGAGACCCAGTACTTC. Its translation is CASSLLQETQYF.

The genes are TRBV15 and TRBJ2-5; D remains unclear. This CDR3 is 16 amino acids long. V was cut by 1 base and J by 3 bases, with 15 bases left in between. The germline V gene has CDR1 LNHNV and CDR2 YYDKDF (reference sequence). The DNA of the CDR3 is TGTGCCACCAGCAGAGGAGGCTCCGGCCACGAAGAGACCCAGTACTTC. This encodes CATSRGGSGHEETQYF.

This clone occurred a few times. J is TRBJ1-2 and V is TRBV6-1; D is unclear. V was cut by 4 bases and J by 2 bases, with 5 bases left in between. CDR1 is MNHNS and CDR2 is SASEGT in the germline V gene. The CDR3 sequence is 12 residues long. The CDR3 protein is CASSGLNYGYTF. The CDR3, as DNA: TGTGCCAGCAGTGGGTTAAACTATGGCTACACCTTC.

The chain employs TRBV10-3 and TRBJ2-7; D is possibly TRBD2 (5 bases). Trimming pared 4 bases from V and 2 bases from J, leaving 9 bases between. From germline, CDR1 is ENHRY and CDR2 SYGVKD. The CDR3 totals 13 residues. As DNA, the CDR3 is TGTGCCATCAGTGGGACTGACACCTACGAGCAGTACTTC. Translated: CAISGTDTYEQYF.

The V call is TRBV15, the J call TRBJ2-5; TRBD2 agrees at 8 bases. Germline CDR1 is LNHNV and CDR2 is YYDKDF (reference sequence). With 0 bases clipped from V and 2 bases from J, the junction kept 2 bases outside the gene matches. This CDR3 has 15 residues. The CDR3 sequence is CATSRDRLAQETQYF. The DNA for the CDR3 is TGTGCCACCAGCAGAGACCGACTAGCGCAAGAGACCCAGTACTTC.

V is TRBV13 and J is TRBJ2-3, with 10 bases matching TRBD2. The CDR3 sequence is 18 residues long. J lost 6 bases, V lost 1 base, and 13 bases had no gene match. From germline, CDR1 is PRHDT and CDR2 FYEKMQ (reference sequence). CDR3 loop: CASSLAVLKGAGGDTQYF. The DNA for the CDR3 is TGTGCCAGCAGCTTAGCCGTATTGAAGGGAGCGGGGGGGGATACGCAGTATTTT.

This chain joins TRBV29-1 and TRBJ2-1; D could derive from TRBD1 or TRBD2 (5 bases each). V dropped 2 bases and J dropped 8 bases, with 10 bases sitting between them. The CDR3 runs 12 residues. Germline loops: CDR1 SQVTM, CDR2 ANQGSEA. The CDR3 sequence is CSVEPGSDEQFF. The CDR3, as DNA: TGCAGCGTTGAACCAGGGAGCGATGAGCAGTTCTTC.

The chain uses TRBV11-2 and TRBJ2-6; D uncertain. CDR1 is SGHAT and CDR2 is FQNNGV in the germline V gene. The CDR3 is 14 residues long. V dropped 7 bases and J dropped 4 bases, with 11 bases sitting between them. The CDR3: CASTPISGANVLTF. The CDR3 DNA is TGTGCCAGCACCCCGATTTCCGGGGCCAACGTCCTGACTTTC.

The rearrangement links TRBV5-8 to TRBJ2-1; D assignment may be TRBD1 or TRBD2 (6 bases each). CDR3 size: 16 residues. CDR1 is SGHTS and CDR2 is YDEGEE in the germline V gene. Trimming removed 0 bases at V and 8 bases at J, with 18 bases between. The CDR3 region has the DNA TGTGCCAGCAGCTTGGATGGGGGCGGACTATGGGATGAGCAGTTCTTC. The encoded protein is CASSLDGGGLWDEQFF.

This clone was recorded only once. J is TRBJ2-3 and V is TRBV4-3; 10 bases are shared with TRBD2. Losses at the gene ends were 4 bases for V and 4 bases for J; bases not matched to a gene: 5. This CDR3 contains 15 residues. Germline V gene lookup returns CDR1 LGHNA and CDR2 YSLEER. The CDR3 is CASSPLAGEADTQYF. CDR3 nucleotides: TGCGCCAGCAGCCCGCTAGCGGGGGAGGCAGATACGCAGTATTTT.

The gene calls are TRBV5-4 and TRBJ1-4, with D hard to call. In germline, CDR1 is SGHNT, CDR2 YYREEE (reference sequence). The CDR3 has 15 amino acids. The ends were cut back, 0 bases at V and 8 bases at J, with 14 bases in the middle. For the CDR3, the DNA is TGTGCCAGCAGCTTGGCCGGTGACTTGGGGGAAAAACTGTTTTTT. It translates to CASSLAGDLGEKLFF.

The chain carries TRBV6-5 and TRBJ2-2, with D unclear. Trimming removed 6 bases from V and 6 bases from J, with 5 bases in between. The germline CDR1 and CDR2 sequences are MNHEY and SVGAGI. This CDR3 spans 11 amino acids. The CDR3 region is CASSRSGELFF. CDR3 sequence (DNA): TGTGCCAGCAGCCGGTCCGGGGAGCTGTTTTTT.

The chain links TRBV9 to TRBJ2-1; D unclear. The CDR3 length is 16 residues. V dropped 1 base and J dropped 0 bases, with 11 bases sitting between them. CDR1 SGDLS and CDR2 YYNGEE come from the germline V gene. The CDR3 spells CASSVSGPSSYNEQFF. CDR3 coding DNA: TGTGCCAGCAGCGTATCCGGGCCAAGCTCCTACAATGAGCAGTTCTTC.

The chain recombines TRBV27 with TRBJ2-1; 10 nucleotides align to TRBD1. Germline loops: CDR1 MNHEY, CDR2 SMNVEV (reference sequence). Unmatched junction bases numbered 5, after V lost 5 bases and J lost 4 bases. The length of the CDR3 is 15 residues. The CDR3 DNA reads TGTGCCAGCAGTCCAGACAGGGGGCCTTACAATGAGCAGTTCTTC. Its translation: CASSPDRGPYNEQFF.

The chain links TRBV7-2 to TRBJ2-7; the D gene is possibly TRBD1 (5 bases). Germline lookup yields CDR1 SGHTA and CDR2 FQGNSA. V was shortened by 3 bases and J by 5 bases, with 11 bases between the two germline ends. The CDR3 is 13 amino acids. In DNA, the CDR3 is TGTGCCAGCAGCTTCCACAGGAGAGACGAGCAGTACTTC. Its protein is CASSFHRRDEQYF.

V is TRBV7-5 and J is TRBJ1-5; TRBD1, the table's D call, lacks a check against the DNA. TRBV7-5 is a recognized pseudogene. The CDR3 has 17 amino acids. The chain's CDR3 is CARSLVTWDRRDQPQHF. Written as DNA, the CDR3 is TGTGCCAGAAGCTTAGTAACATGGGACAGGAGGGATCAGCCCCAGCATTTT.

The chain employs TRBV28 and TRBJ1-1; the D is unclear. Between the trimmed V and J ends, which lost 5 bases and 9 bases, there was a span of 13 bases. In germline, CDR1 is MDHEN, CDR2 SYDVKM. This CDR3 contains 12 residues. In DNA form, the CDR3 reads TGTGCCAGCAGTCCGACCCCCCGGAAAGCTTTCTTT. Translating gives CASSPTPRKAFF.

This clone came up a few times. The J gene is TRBJ1-2, the V gene TRBV2; 7 bases agree with TRBD1. This CDR3 comprises 13 residues. CDR1 SNHLY and CDR2 FYNNEI come from the germline V gene. J was trimmed by 1 base and V by 9 bases; bases with no gene match: 5. DNA of the CDR3: TGTGCCAGGAGGGACAGCCTTAACTATGGCTACACCTTC. Translating it yields CARRDSLNYGYTF.

The J gene is TRBJ1-2, the V gene TRBV9; D possibly corresponds to TRBD1 (5 bases). CDR1 is SGDLS and CDR2 is YYNGEE in the germline V gene. Deletions cut 3 bases from V and 6 bases from J, with 15 bases between. The length of the CDR3 is 14 residues. The DNA for the CDR3 is TGTGCCAGCAGCGCTGGTGGGGGTTTAGATGGCTACACCTTC. This translates into CASSAGGGLDGYTF.

The chain links TRBV19 to TRBJ1-3; 9 nucleotides match TRBD1. V shed 3 bases, J shed 4 bases, and the junction held 7 bases outside the gene matches. CDR3 length equals 16 residues. CDR1 and CDR2 from the germline V gene are LNHDA and SQIVND (reference sequence). The CDR3 DNA reads as TGTGCCAGTAGTATCTCCGGGACAGGGATCGGAAACACCATATATTTT. Protein sequence: CASSISGTGIGNTIYF.

The V call is TRBV6-4, the J call TRBJ2-3; 16 bases are a match to TRBD2. Losses at the gene ends were 3 bases for V and 4 bases for J; bases not matched to a gene: 1. The germline V gene encodes CDR1 MRHNA and CDR2 SNTAGT. There are 16 residues in the CDR3. CDR3 protein: CASSEGLAGGPDTQYF. CDR3 DNA: TGTGCCAGCAGTGAGGGACTAGCGGGGGGGCCAGATACGCAGTATTTT.

This chain uses TRBV29-1 with TRBJ2-7; 8 bases match TRBD1. Unmatched junction bases numbered 10, after V lost 4 bases and J lost 2 bases. Germline values: CDR1 SQVTM, CDR2 ANQGSEA. The length of the CDR3 is 15 residues. The DNA for the CDR3 is TGCAGCGTTGTAAGTTTCGACAGGGGACCCTACGAGCAGTACTTC. This gives the protein CSVVSFDRGPYEQYF.

The gene calls are TRBV10-3 and TRBJ1-4, with a possible D match to TRBD1 (5 bases). CDR1 and CDR2 from the germline V gene are ENHRY and SYGVKD. Trimming cost V 5 bases and J 7 bases, with 11 bases left between them. The CDR3 sequence is 13 residues long. The CDR3 DNA reads TGTGCCATCAGTACTGGGACCGGTGAAAAACTGTTTTTT. This encodes CAISTGTGEKLFF.